These 10 T cell receptor beta chains were all obtained from the same sample, sequenced in a study of blood T cell repertoires in COVID-19. The data were produced by immunoSEQ multiplex PCR, yet TCRdb's version contains in-frame clones alone and is incomplete. The table has hundreds of thousands of clones, around 86% seen once. Sequenced material: peripheral blood. The receptors were gathered from a woman between 50 and 59 years old with COVID-19, enrolled during active disease.

The chain carries TRBV19 and TRBJ2-1, with TRBD2 matching over 16 bases. This CDR3 region has 16 residues. Germline lookup yields CDR1 LNHDA and CDR2 SQIVND (reference sequence). V was clipped by 6 bases and J by 10 bases; unmatched bases: 9. The CDR3 sequence: CASSPGLAGGPGEQFF. DNA of the CDR3: TGTGCCAGTAGCCCGGGACTAGCGGGAGGGCCTGGAGAGCAGTTCTTC.

The chain combines TRBV6-5 with TRBJ2-7; perhaps TRBD1 as D (5 bases). Trimming removed 4 bases at V and 0 bases at J, with 7 bases between. Germline assignment: CDR1 MNHEY and CDR2 SVGAGI. The CDR3 covers 13 residues. The CDR3 sequence: CASSWGGSYEQYF. DNA for the CDR3: TGTGCCAGCAGTTGGGGCGGCTCCTACGAGCAGTACTTC.

About this clone itself: This may be a read error, as it is one base from a much larger clone. The CDR3 bases are TGCGCCAGCAGCCCCCGGACAGCGAACACTGAAGCTTTCTTT. Translating it yields CASSPRTANTEAFF. The chain links TRBV5-1 to TRBJ1-1, with a possible D match to TRBD1 (6 bases). Germline V CDR1 and CDR2: SGHRS, YFSETQ. The CDR3 consists of 14 residues. Trimming took off 4 bases at V and 1 base at J, with 11 bases between the two ends.

The chain combines TRBV6-2 or TRBV6-3 with TRBJ2-3; D gene uncertain. The germline V and J ends were trimmed by 5 bases and 4 bases, with 7 bases remaining between them. The CDR3 is 12 residues long. Germline V lookup: CDR1 MNHEY, CDR2 SVGEGT. The CDR3 reads CASSEMADTQYF. CDR3 coding DNA: TGTGCCAGCAGTGAGATGGCAGATACGCAGTATTTT.

This chain joins TRBV15 and TRBJ2-7; 14 positions agree with TRBD2. This CDR3 has 18 amino acids. The germline CDR1 and CDR2 sequences are LNHNV and YYDKDF (reference sequence). The V segment lost 2 bases and the J segment 1 base; nucleotides outside the gene matches: 7. The DNA of the CDR3 is TGTGCCACCAGCAGATCTGGGACTAGCGGGAGTCCGTCCTACGAGCAGTACTTC. Amino acid sequence: CATSRSGTSGSPSYEQYF.

The V and J genes are TRBV10-3 and TRBJ2-1, with a possible D match to TRBD1 (6 bases). The ends were cut back, 0 bases at V and 4 bases at J, with 10 bases in the middle. Germline V gene sequence: CDR1 ENHRY, CDR2 SYGVKD. CDR3 length: 15 residues. For the CDR3, the DNA is TGTGCCATCAGTGAGTCGATTAGGGGGTACAATGAGCAGTTCTTC. Translation gives CAISESIRGYNEQFF.

V is TRBV6-5 and J is TRBJ2-1; 7 bases line up with TRBD2. The CDR3 consists of 14 residues. With V trimmed by 11 bases and J by 0 bases, 7 bases remained unmatched. From germline, CDR1 is MNHEY and CDR2 SVGAGI. The CDR3 sequence is CAAGGGGSYNEQFF. CDR3 bases: TGTGCCGCGGGCGGCGGGGGCTCCTACAATGAGCAGTTCTTC.

The chain recombines TRBV28 with TRBJ1-1; the match to TRBD1 covers 8 bases. CDR1 is MDHEN and CDR2 is SYDVKM in the germline V gene. The CDR3 length is 15 residues. J lost 4 bases, V lost 5 bases, and 9 bases had no gene match. CDR3 nucleotide sequence: TGTGCCAGCAGTCGATCAGGGGGCCCGGGCACTGAAGCTTTCTTT. The encoded protein is CASSRSGGPGTEAFF.

V and J are TRBV11-2 and TRBJ1-1, with 11 nucleotides matching TRBD1. The germline V gene has CDR1 SGHAT and CDR2 FQNNGV. The CDR3 spans 16 residues. Trimming at V came to 4 bases and at J to 2 bases, leaving 6 bases not matched to a gene. CDR3 sequence (DNA): TGTGCCAGCAGCTCCGGACAGGGGGCATCCAACACTGAAGCTTTCTTT. This codes for CASSSGQGASNTEAFF.

CDR3 coding DNA: TGTGCCAGCAGCCCCTCTCTGGAGCGTCTGTACTTC. This codes for CASSPSLERLYF. V is TRBV3-1 (or the pseudogene TRBV3-2) and J is TRBJ2-7; D remains unclear. CDR3 size: 12 residues. V was pared by 4 bases and J by 12 bases, with 16 bases between. From germline, CDR1 is LGHDT and CDR2 YNNKEL (reference sequence).